The 31 T cell receptor beta chains below were found in one sample sequenced in a study of control samples from healthy donors and cancer patients. Sequenced by immunoSEQ multiplex PCR; TCRdb stores in-frame clones only, minus some. The table records 50,000 to 55,000 clones, 87% of them present only once. Sequencing was done on a sample of PBMCs. Receptor source: a man between 60 and 75 years old with head and neck cancer.

This clone was detected a few times. The genes are TRBV7-2 and TRBJ2-7, with D possibly being TRBD1 or TRBD2 (5 bases each). CDR1 and CDR2 from the germline V gene are SGHTA and FQGNSA. V lost 1 base, J lost 0 bases, and 10 bases lay in between. The CDR3 length is 15 residues. For the CDR3, the DNA is TGTGCCAGCAGCTTAGGGGGACGGAACTCCTACGAGCAGTACTTC. The encoded protein is CASSLGGRNSYEQYF.

V and J are TRBV18 and TRBJ2-2, with 7 bases matching TRBD2. V dropped 5 bases and J dropped 2; count of bases not matched to a gene: 8. The CDR3 runs to 16 residues. Germline loops: CDR1 KGHSH, CDR2 LQKENI. Here the CDR3 reads CASSDRDYTNTGELFF. CDR3 bases: TGTGCCAGCTCAGACCGGGACTACACTAACACCGGGGAGCTGTTTTTT.

V and J are TRBV28 and TRBJ2-2; 11 nucleotides align to TRBD2. V lost 8 bases and J lost 6; bases outside the gene matches: 8. Germline V CDR1 and CDR2: MDHEN, SYDVKM. The CDR3 loop spans 15 amino acids. CDR3 sequence reads: CASVWASGGSGELFF. CDR3 DNA sequence: TGTGCCAGCGTTTGGGCTAGCGGGGGGTCCGGGGAGCTGTTTTTT.

The chain employs TRBV29-1 and TRBJ1-1, with D unclear. CDR1 is SQVTM, CDR2 ANQGSEA, per germline. The CDR3 sequence is 15 residues long. V was shortened by 2 bases and J by 4 bases, with 17 bases between the two germline ends. The CDR3 reads CSVEYRGRVSTEAFF. In DNA, the CDR3 is TGCAGCGTTGAATATCGCGGGAGGGTCAGCACTGAAGCTTTCTTT.

The J gene is TRBJ2-7, the V gene TRBV6-2 or TRBV6-3; possible D gene TRBD1, 5 bases. The CDR3 runs 15 residues. CDR1 is MNHEY and CDR2 is SVGEGT in the germline V gene. Trimming took 0 bases from V and 0 from J, leaving 9 bases between them. For the CDR3, the DNA is TGTGCCAGCAGTTACTCCTCAGGGTTCTCCTACGAGCAGTACTTC. It translates to CASSYSSGFSYEQYF.

The rearrangement uses TRBV2 and TRBJ2-3, with unresolved D. CDR1 is SNHLY and CDR2 is FYNNEI in the germline V gene. V was clipped by 3 bases and J by 2 bases, with 12 bases between them. The CDR3 is made up of 15 amino acids. CDR3 DNA sequence: TGTGCCAGCAGTGAGTCTTCGGCCCTCACAGATACGCAGTATTTT. It codes for CASSESSALTDTQYF.

The chain uses TRBV5-1 and TRBJ1-1; TRBD1 is a possible D gene (5 bases). Between the trimmed V and J ends, which lost 4 bases and 4 bases, there was a span of 17 bases. Germline values: CDR1 SGHRS, CDR2 YFSETQ. This CDR3 has 15 residues. The CDR3 loop is CASSPEGVYGTEAFF. CDR3 bases: TGCGCCAGCAGCCCGGAAGGGGTTTACGGCACTGAAGCTTTCTTT.

The chain has TRBV29-1 and TRBJ1-1; D is ambiguous. The CDR3 covers 14 residues. V was trimmed by 3 bases and J by 3 bases, leaving 14 bases between them. CDR1 SQVTM and CDR2 ANQGSEA come from the germline V gene. This chain's CDR3 is CSVDRAGRDTEAFF. The CDR3 DNA sequence: TGCAGCGTTGATAGGGCTGGGCGGGACACTGAAGCTTTCTTT.

The chain couples TRBV6-2 or TRBV6-3 to TRBJ2-5; 7 bases fit TRBD2. Germline-derived CDR1 and CDR2 are MNHEY and SVGEGT. The CDR3 sequence is 14 residues long. V gave up 2 bases and J gave up 7 bases; unmatched junction bases: 7. CDR3 sequence reads: CASSYGRVRGTQYF. Written as DNA, the CDR3 is TGTGCCAGCAGTTACGGGAGGGTTAGGGGGACCCAGTACTTC.

The chain employs TRBV5-1 and TRBJ2-3; TRBD1 might be the D (6 bases). Germline loops: CDR1 SGHRS, CDR2 YFSETQ. This CDR3 spans 16 amino acids. V was trimmed by 0 bases and J by 3 bases, leaving 14 bases between them. The CDR3 bases are TGCGCCAGCAGCTTGGGGGGGCCTGGGGCGACAGATACGCAGTATTTT. Its protein is CASSLGGPGATDTQYF. The variable domain in full, completed from reference TRBV5-1 and TRBJ2-3, reads KAGVTQTPRYLIKTRGQQVTLSCSPISGHRSVSWYQQTPGQGLQFLFEYFSETQRNKGNFPGRFSGRQFSNSRSEMNVSTLELGDSALYLCASSLGGPGATDTQYFGPGTRLTVL.

The chain joins TRBV5-6 to TRBJ1-1, with a tentative D call TRBD1 (5 bases). The CDR3 sequence is 13 residues long. Germline CDR1 reads SGHDT; CDR2 reads YYEEEE. Trimming took off 1 base at V and 6 bases at J, with 10 bases between the two ends. CDR3 sequence reads: CASSLYSGPEAFF. CDR3 bases: TGTGCCAGCAGCTTGTATTCGGGACCTGAAGCTTTCTTT.

The sample holds a few counts of this clone. CDR3 sequence: CASSQRTLAQETQYF. In nucleotides, the CDR3 is TGTGCCAGCAGCCAAAGGACACTCGCTCAAGAGACCCAGTACTTC. This chain uses TRBV3-1 (or the pseudogene TRBV3-2) with TRBJ2-5, with D possibly matching TRBD1 (5 bases). There are 15 residues in the CDR3. V lost 2 bases, J lost 2 bases, and 12 bases lay in between. In germline, CDR1 is LGHDT, CDR2 YNNKEL (reference sequence).

V and J are TRBV7-8 and TRBJ2-4, with D perhaps matching TRBD1 (6 bases). The V gene's germline CDR1 is SGHVS and CDR2 FQNEAQ. The CDR3 consists of 18 residues. V lost 1 base, J lost 3 bases, and 19 bases lay in between. The CDR3 region has the DNA TGTGCCAGCAGCTTAGAGGGGGAGATGGGCGCCCGCAAAAACATTCAGTACTTC. Protein: CASSLEGEMGARKNIQYF.

The chain employs TRBV3-1 (or the pseudogene TRBV3-2) and TRBJ1-1; D unclear. Germline V gene data show CDR1 as LGHDT and CDR2 as YNNKEL (reference sequence). V gave up 2 bases and J gave up 4 bases, with 11 bases separating them. The length of the CDR3 is 14 residues. CDR3: CASSQQGSATEAFF. CDR3 sequence (DNA): TGTGCCAGCAGCCAACAAGGTTCAGCCACTGAAGCTTTCTTT.

This clone came up once. This chain joins TRBV2 and TRBJ2-5, with 7 positions matching TRBD1. Germline V gene sequence: CDR1 SNHLY, CDR2 FYNNEI. The CDR3 totals 14 residues. Trimming removed 10 bases from V and 0 bases from J; junction bases left unmatched: 8. CDR3 sequence reads: CATKGQLYQETQYF. DNA for the CDR3: TGTGCCACGAAGGGACAGCTGTACCAAGAGACCCAGTACTTC.

This clone was recorded only once. The chain carries TRBV4-3 and TRBJ2-1; weak D call: TRBD2 (5 bases). CDR3 size: 17 residues. In germline, CDR1 is LGHNA, CDR2 YSLEER. The V and J ends lost 1 base and 0 bases respectively, with 13 bases between them. The CDR3 reads CASSQGTYGSSYNEQFF. In nucleotides, the CDR3 is TGCGCCAGCAGCCAAGGGACCTATGGGAGCTCCTACAATGAGCAGTTCTTC.

The V gene is TRBV28, the J gene TRBJ2-3; 11 positions agree with TRBD1. The CDR3 loop spans 13 amino acids. The ends lost 10 bases at V and 6 bases at J; junction bases unmatched: 6. Germline values: CDR1 MDHEN, CDR2 SYDVKM. CDR3 sequence: CATRTGGRDTQYF. CDR3 coding DNA: TGTGCCACCAGGACAGGGGGCAGGGATACGCAGTATTTT.

The V call is TRBV4-3, the J call TRBJ2-5; the match to TRBD2 covers 13 bases. This CDR3 is 17 amino acids long. Germline V gene lookup returns CDR1 LGHNA and CDR2 YSLEER. V was clipped by 1 base and J by 1 base; unmatched bases: 3. CDR3 loop: CASSQGTSGGGQETQYF. The CDR3 DNA sequence: TGCGCCAGCAGCCAAGGGACTAGCGGGGGTGGCCAAGAGACCCAGTACTTC.

This chain connects TRBV7-2 to TRBJ1-5; 7 bases are shared with TRBD1. The CDR3 spans 15 residues. The germline CDR1 and CDR2 sequences are SGHTA and FQGNSA. V lost 2 bases and J lost 2; bases outside the gene matches: 3. CDR3 sequence reads: CASSLNRGGNQPQHF. CDR3 DNA: TGTGCCAGCAGCTTAAACAGGGGCGGCAATCAGCCCCAGCATTTT.

This clone was seen a few times. The V and J genes are TRBV2 and TRBJ1-5; 7 bases map to TRBD1. There are 15 residues in the CDR3. The germline V gene has CDR1 SNHLY and CDR2 FYNNEI. V was clipped by 8 bases and J by 0 bases; unmatched bases: 7. The CDR3 nucleotides read TGTGCCAGCGCAACAGGGGCGAATAGCAATCAGCCCCAGCATTTT. Encoded protein: CASATGANSNQPQHF.

The J gene is TRBJ1-6, the V gene TRBV6-4, with D possibly TRBD1 on 5 matching bases. CDR3 length equals 13 residues. The germline V and J ends were trimmed by 2 bases and 8 bases, with 7 bases remaining between them. Germline V gene sequence: CDR1 MRHNA, CDR2 SNTAGT. CDR3 sequence: CASSDEQDSPLHF. CDR3 sequence (DNA): TGTGCCAGCAGTGACGAACAGGATTCACCCCTCCACTTT.

This clone was observed a single time. The genes are TRBV4-2 and TRBJ2-3, with D possibly matching TRBD1 (5 bases). The CDR3 has 14 amino acids. Germline V gene sequence: CDR1 LGHNA, CDR2 YNFKEQ. V was shortened by 9 bases and J by 2 bases, with 15 bases between the two germline ends. The CDR3 is CASTMGRHTDTQYF. As DNA, the CDR3 is TGTGCCAGTACGATGGGGCGGCACACAGATACGCAGTATTTT.

This rearrangement joins TRBV18 to TRBJ2-1, with D possibly being TRBD1 (6 bases). The CDR3 covers 13 residues. CDR1 is KGHSH and CDR2 is LQKENI in the germline V gene. Deletions cut 4 bases from V and 7 bases from J, with 11 bases between. The CDR3 region is CASSQDSLNEQFF. The DNA of the CDR3 is TGTGCCAGCTCACAGGACAGTCTGAATGAGCAGTTCTTC. The whole variable domain, filled in from reference TRBV18 and TRBJ2-1, reads NAGVMQNPRHLVRRRGQEARLRCSPMKGHSHVYWYRQLPEEGLKFMVYLQKENIIDESGMPKERFSAEFPKEGPSILRIQQVVRGDSAAYFCASSQDSLNEQFFGPGTRLTVL.

J is TRBJ2-1 and V is TRBV18, with 7 bases aligning to TRBD1. Germline CDR1 is KGHSH and CDR2 is LQKENI. CDR3 length: 14 amino acids. Trimming cost V 0 bases and J 6 bases; bases outside gene matches: 2. The CDR3 loop is CASSPPSGGNEQFF. The CDR3 coding sequence is TGTGCCAGCTCACCACCGTCAGGGGGCAATGAGCAGTTCTTC.

V and J are TRBV5-1 and TRBJ2-1; D may be TRBD1 (6 bases). V dropped 4 bases and J dropped 1 base, with 15 bases sitting between them. The length of the CDR3 is 16 residues. Germline V lookup: CDR1 SGHRS, CDR2 YFSETQ. The CDR3 protein is CASSKEVGASYNEQFF. In DNA, the CDR3 is TGCGCCAGCAGCAAGGAAGTGGGGGCTTCCTACAATGAGCAGTTCTTC.

The chain has TRBV6-5 and TRBJ1-4; a possible D gene is TRBD1 (5 bases). V dropped 7 bases and J dropped 5 bases, with 17 bases sitting between them. The V gene's germline CDR1 is MNHEY and CDR2 SVGAGI. The CDR3 totals 15 residues. CDR3 sequence reads: CASTSLGGQNEKLFF. The CDR3, as DNA: TGTGCCAGCACCTCCCTCGGCGGACAAAATGAAAAACTGTTTTTT.

This clone was seen once. This chain joins TRBV11-2 and TRBJ2-3, with 9 bases fitting TRBD2. CDR3 size: 16 residues. Trimming at V came to 2 bases and at J to 5 bases, leaving 8 bases not matched to a gene. Per the germline V gene, CDR1 is SGHAT and CDR2 is FQNNGV. Here the CDR3 reads CASSLLSSGAGDTQYF. The CDR3 DNA is TGTGCCAGCAGCTTATTGTCTAGCGGGGCGGGAGATACGCAGTATTTT.

This chain uses TRBV5-4 with TRBJ2-5; D remains ambiguous. V lost 1 base and J lost 5, with 6 bases in between. Germline V gives CDR1 SGHNT, CDR2 YYREEE (reference sequence). This CDR3 is built from 12 residues. The CDR3 loop reads CASSLNRETQYF. The CDR3 coding sequence is TGTGCCAGCAGCTTGAATAGGGAGACCCAGTACTTC. Based on the CDR3 plus reference TRBV5-4 and TRBJ2-5, the full variable domain is ETGVTQSPTHLIKTRGQQVTLRCSSQSGHNTVSWYQQALGQGPQFIFQYYREEENGRGNFPPRFSGLQFPNYSSELNVNALELDDSALYLCASSLNRETQYFGPGTRLLVL.

J is TRBJ2-2 and V is TRBV5-3; possibly TRBD1 or TRBD2 for D (5 bases each). TRBV5-3 qualifies as an ORF whose function is uncertain. This CDR3 spans 16 amino acids. V was pared by 5 bases and J by 1 base, with 15 bases between. CDR3 sequence: CARRDTGTENTGELFF. The CDR3 DNA follows: TGTGCCAGAAGGGATACCGGGACCGAGAACACCGGGGAGCTGTTTTTT.

The chain employs TRBV15 and TRBJ2-1; 9 nucleotides line up with TRBD1. V gave up 0 bases and J gave up 7 bases; unmatched junction bases: 13. This CDR3 is built from 18 residues. Germline V gene lookup returns CDR1 LNHNV and CDR2 YYDKDF (reference sequence). CDR3 sequence (DNA): TGTGCCACCAGCAGAGACTCCCGAGGACAGGGGCCATGGAATGAGCAGTTCTTC. Amino acid sequence: CATSRDSRGQGPWNEQFF.

V usage is TRBV3-1 (or the pseudogene TRBV3-2) and J usage is TRBJ1-1; weak D call: TRBD1 (5 bases). This CDR3 has 15 residues. V lost 0 bases and J lost 3, with 11 bases in between. Germline CDR1 is LGHDT and CDR2 is YNNKEL (reference sequence). CDR3 DNA sequence: TGTGCCAGCAGCCAAGATGAAGGGACGGACACTGAAGCTTTCTTT. Protein sequence: CASSQDEGTDTEAFF.